This T cell receptor beta chain was identified during a study of shared clonotypes between healthy human individuals. Looking at the study overall: The donors, two women and a few men, were aged 18 to 49. Three CD4 naive, three CD4 memory, two CD8 naive and one CD8 memory plate were used per donor. Findings of the study overall: Generation of non-shared clonotypes was less probable than generation of clonotypes shared by all four donors.

As concerns this clone: The target antigen is unknown.

Assay used: immunoSEQ multiplex PCR; TCRdb lists only in-frame clones, some missing. The sample records hundreds of thousands of clones, approximately 79% being singletons. The sample consisted of memory CD4+ T cells sorted from blood. Subset noted: CD45RA-negative fraction. The sequence came from a woman aged 25 to 39 in good health.

The CDR3 is CASSLQGEAEAFF. The CDR3 DNA reads TGTGCCAGTAGTCTACAGGGGGAGGCTGAAGCTTTCTTT. The chain has TRBV19 and TRBJ1-1, with 8 bases that match TRBD1. V shed 5 bases and J 6 bases; nucleotides not matched to a gene: 5. CDR3 length: 13 residues. Germline V gene sequence: CDR1 LNHDA, CDR2 SQIVND (reference sequence).